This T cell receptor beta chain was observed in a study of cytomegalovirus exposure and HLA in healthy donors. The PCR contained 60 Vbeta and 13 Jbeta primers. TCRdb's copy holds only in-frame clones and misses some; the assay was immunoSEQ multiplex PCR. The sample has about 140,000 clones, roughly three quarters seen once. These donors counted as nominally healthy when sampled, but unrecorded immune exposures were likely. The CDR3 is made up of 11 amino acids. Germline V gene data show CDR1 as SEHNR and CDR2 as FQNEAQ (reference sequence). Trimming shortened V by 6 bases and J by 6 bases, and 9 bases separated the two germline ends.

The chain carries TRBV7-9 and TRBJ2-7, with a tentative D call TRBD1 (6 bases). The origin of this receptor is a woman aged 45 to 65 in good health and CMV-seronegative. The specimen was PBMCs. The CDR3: CASREGGEQYF. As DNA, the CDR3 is TGTGCCAGCAGGGAAGGGGGCGAGCAGTACTTC.